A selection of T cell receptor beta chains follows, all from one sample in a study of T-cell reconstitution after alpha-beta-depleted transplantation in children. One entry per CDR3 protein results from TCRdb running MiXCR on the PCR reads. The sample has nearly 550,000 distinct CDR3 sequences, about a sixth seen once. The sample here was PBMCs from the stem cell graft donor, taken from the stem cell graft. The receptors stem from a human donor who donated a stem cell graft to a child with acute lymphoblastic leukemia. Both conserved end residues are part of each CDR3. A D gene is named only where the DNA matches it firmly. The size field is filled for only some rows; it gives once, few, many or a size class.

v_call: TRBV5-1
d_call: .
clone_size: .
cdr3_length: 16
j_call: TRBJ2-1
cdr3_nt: TGCGCCAGCAGCGTAGGACACACAATTTCCTACAATGAGCAGTTCTTC
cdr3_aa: CASSVGHTISYNEQFF

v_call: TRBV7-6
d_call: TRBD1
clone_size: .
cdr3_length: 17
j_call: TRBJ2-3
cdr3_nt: TGTGCCAGCAGCCAGGGACAGGGCTCTAGGAGGACAGATACGCAGTATTTT
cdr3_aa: CASSQGQGSRRTDTQYF

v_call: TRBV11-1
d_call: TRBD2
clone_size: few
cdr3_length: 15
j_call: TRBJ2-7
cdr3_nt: TGTGCCAGCAGCCCTGTGGGGACTAGCGTAATTACGCAGTACTTC
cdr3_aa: CASSPVGTSVITQYF

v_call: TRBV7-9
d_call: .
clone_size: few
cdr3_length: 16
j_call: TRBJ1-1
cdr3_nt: TGTGCCAGCAGCCCCCACCAGGGTTTCAAGAACACTGAAGCTTTCTTT
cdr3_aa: CASSPHQGFKNTEAFF

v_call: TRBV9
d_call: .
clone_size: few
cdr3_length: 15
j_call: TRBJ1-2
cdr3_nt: TGTGCCAGCAGCGTAGAGGGACGGGGAACCTATGGCTACACCTTC
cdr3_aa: CASSVEGRGTYGYTF

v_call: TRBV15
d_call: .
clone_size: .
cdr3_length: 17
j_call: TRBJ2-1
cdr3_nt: TGTGCCACCAGCAGAGAGGAGTTAACGAGCTCCTACAATGAGCAGTTCTTC
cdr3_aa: CATSREELTSSYNEQFF

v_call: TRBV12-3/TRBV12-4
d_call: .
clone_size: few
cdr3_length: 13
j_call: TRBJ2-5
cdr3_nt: TGTGCCAGCACCCCGGACTGGCAAGAGACCCAGTACTTC
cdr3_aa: CASTPDWQETQYF

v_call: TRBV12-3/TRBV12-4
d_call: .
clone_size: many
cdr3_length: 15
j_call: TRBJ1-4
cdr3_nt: TGTGCCAGCAGTTTAGGGCGGACAGTTCCTGGGAAACTGTTTTTT
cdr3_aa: CASSLGRTVPGKLFF

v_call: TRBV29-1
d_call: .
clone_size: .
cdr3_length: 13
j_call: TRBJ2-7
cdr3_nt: TGCAGCGTGATACCGGAGATTGCCTACGAGCAGTACTTC
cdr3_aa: CSVIPEIAYEQYF

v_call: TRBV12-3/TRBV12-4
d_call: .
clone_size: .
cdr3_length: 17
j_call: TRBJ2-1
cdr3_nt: TGTGCCAGCAGTTGGGGCCCCGGTAACGGGGCCTACAATGAGCAGTTCTTC
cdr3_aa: CASSWGPGNGAYNEQFF

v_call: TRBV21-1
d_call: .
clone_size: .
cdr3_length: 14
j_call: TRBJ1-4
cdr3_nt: TGTGCCACCCTCAGGACAGGGAGAACTGAAAAACTGTTTTTT
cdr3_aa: CATLRTGRTEKLFF

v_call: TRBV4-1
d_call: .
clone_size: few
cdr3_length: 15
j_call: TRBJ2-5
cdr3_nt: TGCGCCAGCAGCCAAGAATTAAGGGGCGCAGAGACCCAGTACTTC
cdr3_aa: CASSQELRGAETQYF

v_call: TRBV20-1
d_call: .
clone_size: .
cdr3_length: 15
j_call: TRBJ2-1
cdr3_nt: TGCAGTGCTAGAGATAACGGGAGAGTCTACAATGAGCAGTTCTTC
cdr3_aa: CSARDNGRVYNEQFF

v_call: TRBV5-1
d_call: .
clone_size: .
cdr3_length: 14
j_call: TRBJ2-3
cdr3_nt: TGCGCCAGCAGCTTACGGGCTAGAGGCGATACGCAGTATTTT
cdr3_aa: CASSLRARGDTQYF

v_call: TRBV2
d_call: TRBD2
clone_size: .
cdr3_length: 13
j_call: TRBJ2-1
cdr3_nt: TGTGCCAGCAGTGCCGCTAGCGGGAATGAGCAGTTCTTC
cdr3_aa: CASSAASGNEQFF

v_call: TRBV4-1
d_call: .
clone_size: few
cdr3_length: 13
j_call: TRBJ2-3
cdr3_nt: TGCGCCAGCGGGCGGGTAGCCACAGATACGCAGTATTTT
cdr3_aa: CASGRVATDTQYF

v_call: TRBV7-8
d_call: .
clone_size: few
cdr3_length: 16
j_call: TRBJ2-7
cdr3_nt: TGTGCCAGCAGCTCGGGACACATGGAGAGCTCCTACGAGCAGTACTTC
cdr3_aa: CASSSGHMESSYEQYF

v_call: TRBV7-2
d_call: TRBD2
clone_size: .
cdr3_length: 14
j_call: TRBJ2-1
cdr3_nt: TGTGCCAGCAGACTAGCGGGTGCCTACAATGAGCAGTTCTTC
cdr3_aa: CASRLAGAYNEQFF

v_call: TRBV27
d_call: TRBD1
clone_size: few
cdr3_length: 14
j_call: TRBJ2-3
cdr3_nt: TGTGCCAGCAGCGACAGGGGGCCGTCAGATACGCAGTATTTT
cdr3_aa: CASSDRGPSDTQYF

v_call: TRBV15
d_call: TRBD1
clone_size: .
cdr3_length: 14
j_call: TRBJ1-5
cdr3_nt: TGTGCCACCAGCAGCGGACAGGGAAGGCAGCCCCAGCATTTT
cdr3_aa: CATSSGQGRQPQHF

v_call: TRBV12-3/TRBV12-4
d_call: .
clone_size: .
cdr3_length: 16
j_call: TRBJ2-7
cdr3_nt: TGTGCCAGCAGTTTAGCACGGGAGAGCTCAACCTACGAGCAGTACTTC
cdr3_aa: CASSLARESSTYEQYF

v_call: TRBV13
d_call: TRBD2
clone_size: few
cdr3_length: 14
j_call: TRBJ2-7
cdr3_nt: TGTGCCACCCAATTAGCGGGGAGCTCCTACGAGCAGTACTTC
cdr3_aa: CATQLAGSSYEQYF

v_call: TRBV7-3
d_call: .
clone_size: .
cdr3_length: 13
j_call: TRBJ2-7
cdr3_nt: TGTGCCAGCAGCTTAAACGGGTACGGGGAGCAGTACTTC
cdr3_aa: CASSLNGYGEQYF

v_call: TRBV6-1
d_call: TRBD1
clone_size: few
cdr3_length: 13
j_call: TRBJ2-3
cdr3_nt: TGTGCCAGCAGGAGGGGGCCAGTAGATACGCAGTATTTT
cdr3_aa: CASRRGPVDTQYF

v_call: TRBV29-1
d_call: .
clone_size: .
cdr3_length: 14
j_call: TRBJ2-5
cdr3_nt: TGCAGCGCGGGAGACCGACCGCAACAAGAGACCCAGTACTTC
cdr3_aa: CSAGDRPQQETQYF

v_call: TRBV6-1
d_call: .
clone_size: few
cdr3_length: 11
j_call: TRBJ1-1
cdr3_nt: TGTGCCAGCAGTGACAACACTGAAGCTTTCTTT
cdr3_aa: CASSDNTEAFF